Listed below are T cell receptor beta chains from one sample, sequenced in a study of vaccination effects on CD4 cells after COVID-19. For these TCRs, the target antigens are not known. Assay: immunoSEQ multiplex PCR; the TCRdb copy retains only in-frame clones and omits some. The sample holds 25,000 to 35,000 clones, 80% to 90% seen once. Sequenced here: CD4+ T cells from PBMCs cultured with HCoV-NL63 spike peptides, sampled after COVID-19 vaccination. These receptors all come from a human donor who received a COVID-19 vaccine. Some clones in this sample may be carry-over from other donors' samples. Each CDR3 is given with its conserved first and last residue. The D gene is left open where the match is weak. Not all rows give a size; the values are once, few, many and, for expanded clones, a class.

J | size | D | V | CDR3 | DNA
TRBJ1-3 | - | - | TRBV20-1 | CSASFGGRFSGNTIYF | TGCAGTGCTAGTTTCGGGGGGAGGTTCTCTGGAAACACCATATATTTT
TRBJ1-1 | few | TRBD1 | TRBV5-1 | CASSAATGGAEAFF | TGCGCCAGCAGCGCCGCGACAGGGGGAGCTGAAGCTTTCTTT
TRBJ1-1 | once | - | TRBV6-5 | CASSYQVNTEAFF | TGTGCCAGCAGTTACCAAGTGAACACTGAAGCTTTCTTT
TRBJ1-6 | - | - | TRBV30 | CAWSVVGSSYNSPLHF | TGTGCCTGGAGTGTAGTAGGAAGCTCCTATAATTCACCCCTCCACTTT
TRBJ2-2 | - | - | TRBV12-5 | CASGLGQTNTGELFF | TGTGCTAGTGGTTTGGGACAGACTAACACCGGGGAGCTGTTTTTT
TRBJ2-5 | - | - | TRBV5-1 | CASSLQVGVGETQYF | TGCGCCAGCAGCCTGCAGGTGGGGGTTGGCGAGACCCAGTACTTC
TRBJ1-1 | - | TRBD1 | TRBV19 | CASSQGGQVMSTEAFF | TGTGCCAGTAGCCAAGGGGGCCAGGTCATGAGCACTGAAGCTTTCTTT
TRBJ2-3 | - | - | TRBV9 | CASSVGVGVTDTQYF | TGTGCCAGCAGCGTAGGTGTAGGTGTCACAGATACGCAGTATTTT
TRBJ2-3 | - | - | TRBV5-1 | CASSPRAEADTQYF | TGCGCCAGCAGCCCGAGGGCCGAGGCAGATACGCAGTATTTT
TRBJ2-3 | - | - | TRBV5-6 | CASSLPGSTDTQYF | TGTGCCAGCAGCCTTCCGGGGAGCACAGATACGCAGTATTTT
TRBJ1-5 | - | TRBD1 | TRBV19 | CASSIPGGRGSNQPQHF | TGTGCCAGTAGTATTCCAGGGGGCAGGGGAAGCAATCAGCCCCAGCATTTT
TRBJ2-5 | once | - | TRBV5-1 | CASSFPGEETQYF | TGCGCCAGCAGCTTTCCGGGAGAGGAGACCCAGTACTTC
TRBJ2-3 | - | - | TRBV5-6 | CASSLGGAGSTDTQYF | TGTGCCAGCAGCTTGGGGGGGGCAGGATCCACAGATACGCAGTATTTT
TRBJ1-6 | few | TRBD1 | TRBV30 | CACERDRNSPLHF | TGTGCCTGTGAACGGGACAGAAATTCACCCCTCCACTTT
TRBJ2-5 | - | TRBD1 | TRBV28 | CASRRTGEARETQYF | TGTGCCAGCAGACGGACAGGGGAGGCTCGGGAGACCCAGTACTTC
TRBJ1-2 | few | - | TRBV10-1 | CASSESTGLGYTF | TGCGCCAGCAGTGAGTCGACAGGTTTGGGCTACACCTTC
TRBJ1-2 | once | TRBD1 | TRBV4-1 | CASSREPGQGAYGYTF | TGCGCCAGCAGCCGAGAGCCGGGACAGGGAGCCTATGGCTACACCTTC
TRBJ1-4 | - | - | TRBV12-3/TRBV12-4 | CASSFIREKLFF | TGTGCCAGCAGTTTCATCCGGGAAAAACTGTTTTTT
TRBJ2-1 | - | - | TRBV5-5 | CASSVGDHSDEQFF | TGTGCCAGCAGCGTTGGGGACCACTCCGATGAGCAGTTCTTC
TRBJ2-1 | once | - | TRBV6-2/TRBV6-3 | CASSYDRNEQFF | TGTGCCAGCAGTTACGACCGCAATGAGCAGTTCTTC
TRBJ2-5 | - | TRBD1 | TRBV9 | CASSVETGGQPGRETQYF | TGTGCCAGCAGCGTAGAGACAGGGGGACAGCCCGGACGAGAGACCCAGTACTTC
TRBJ2-3 | - | TRBD2 | TRBV5-1 | CASSLLRSASGETDTQYF | TGCGCCAGCAGCTTGTTGCGGTCGGCTAGCGGGGAAACAGATACGCAGTATTTT
TRBJ1-1 | - | TRBD1 | TRBV6-6 | CASSYRGQETEAFF | TGTGCCAGCAGTTACAGGGGGCAGGAAACTGAAGCTTTCTTT
TRBJ1-1 | once | - | TRBV6-5 | CASTDSLMNTEAFF | TGTGCCAGCACGGACAGTCTCATGAACACTGAAGCTTTCTTT
TRBJ1-1 | - | - | TRBV5-1 | CASSLWGSTTEAFF | TGCGCCAGCAGCTTGTGGGGTTCGACCACTGAAGCTTTCTTT
TRBJ1-1 | - | - | TRBV10-3 | CAISGGGLPTEAFF | TGTGCCATCAGTGGGGGGGGTTTGCCCACTGAAGCTTTCTTT
TRBJ1-6 | - | TRBD1 | TRBV3-1/TRBV3-2 | CASSQAGTGTNSPLHF | TGTGCCAGCAGCCAAGCCGGGACAGGGACTAATTCACCCCTCCACTTT
TRBJ2-1 | - | - | TRBV6-5 | CASIPPGTPNEQFF | TGTGCCAGCATTCCACCGGGGACCCCCAATGAGCAGTTCTTC